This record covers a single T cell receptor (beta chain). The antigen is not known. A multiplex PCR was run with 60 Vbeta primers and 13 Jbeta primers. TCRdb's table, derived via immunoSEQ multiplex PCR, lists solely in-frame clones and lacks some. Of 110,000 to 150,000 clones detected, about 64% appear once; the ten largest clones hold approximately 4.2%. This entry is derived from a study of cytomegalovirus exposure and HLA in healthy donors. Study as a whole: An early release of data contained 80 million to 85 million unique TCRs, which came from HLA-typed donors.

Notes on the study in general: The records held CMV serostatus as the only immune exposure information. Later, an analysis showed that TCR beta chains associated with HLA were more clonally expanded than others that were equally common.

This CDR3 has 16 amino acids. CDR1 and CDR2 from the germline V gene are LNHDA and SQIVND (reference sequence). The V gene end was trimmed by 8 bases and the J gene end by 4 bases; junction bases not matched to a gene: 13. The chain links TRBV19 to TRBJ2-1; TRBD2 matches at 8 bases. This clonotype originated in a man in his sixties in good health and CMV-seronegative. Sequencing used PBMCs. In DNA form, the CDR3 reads TGTGCCAGTTCGAGACCCGTATCGGGAGGGTACAATGAGCAGTTCTTC. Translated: CASSRPVSGGYNEQFF. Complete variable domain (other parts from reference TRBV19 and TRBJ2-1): DGGITQSPKYLFRKEGQNVTLSCEQNLNHDAMYWYRQDPGQGLRLIYYSQIVNDFQKGDIAEGYSVSREKKESFPLTVTSAQKNPTAFYLCASSRPVSGGYNEQFFGPGTRLTVL.